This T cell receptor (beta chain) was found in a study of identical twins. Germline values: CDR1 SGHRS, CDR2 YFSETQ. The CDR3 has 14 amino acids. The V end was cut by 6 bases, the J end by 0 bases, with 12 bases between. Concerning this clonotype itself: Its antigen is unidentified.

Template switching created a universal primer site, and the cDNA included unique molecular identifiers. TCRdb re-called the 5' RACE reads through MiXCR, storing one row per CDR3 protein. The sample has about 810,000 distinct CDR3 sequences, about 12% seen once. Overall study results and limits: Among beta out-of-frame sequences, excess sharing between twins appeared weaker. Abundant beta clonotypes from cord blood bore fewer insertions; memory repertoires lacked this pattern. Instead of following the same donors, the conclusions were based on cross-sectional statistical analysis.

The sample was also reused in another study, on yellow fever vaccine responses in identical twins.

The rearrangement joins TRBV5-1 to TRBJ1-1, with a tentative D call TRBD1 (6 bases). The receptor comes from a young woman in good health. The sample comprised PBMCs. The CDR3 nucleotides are TGCGCCAGCACCCTAAGGGGGATGAACACTGAAGCTTTCTTT. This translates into CASTLRGMNTEAFF. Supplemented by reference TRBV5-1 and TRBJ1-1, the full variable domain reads KAGVTQTPRYLIKTRGQQVTLSCSPISGHRSVSWYQQTPGQGLQFLFEYFSETQRNKGNFPGRFSGRQFSNSRSEMNVSTLELGDSALYLCASTLRGMNTEAFFGQGTRLTVV.